Below, 20 T cell receptor beta chains from the same sample are listed, as sequenced in a study of Tregs in tolerant kidney transplant recipients. Some clones are missing from TCRdb's copy, which holds only in-frame ones; the method was immunoSEQ multiplex PCR. Of about 110,000 clones listed, 85% to 90% are singletons. Sequences were derived from CD4+ T cells from blood, sampled before the transplant. The receptors were gathered from a human donor who received a combined kidney and bone marrow transplant.

The chain employs TRBV5-1 and TRBJ1-2; tentative D call: TRBD1 (5 bases). The V and J ends lost 0 bases and 9 bases respectively, with 15 bases between them. The CDR3 covers 14 residues. CDR1 and CDR2 from the germline V gene are SGHRS and YFSETQ. CDR3 amino acids: CASSLEGRGGSYTF. As DNA, the CDR3 is TGCGCCAGCAGCTTGGAGGGGAGGGGAGGGAGCTACACCTTC.

This rearrangement joins TRBV4-1 to TRBJ1-1; D remains unclear. Germline lookup yields CDR1 MGHRA and CDR2 YSYEKL. The CDR3 is 20 residues long. V gave up 4 bases and J gave up 0 bases, with 27 bases separating them. This chain's CDR3 is CASSRGGHRTEALMNTEAFF. The CDR3 DNA reads as TGCGCCAGCAGCCGAGGAGGGCATAGAACCGAAGCCCTAATGAACACTGAAGCTTTCTTT.

This chain joins TRBV29-1 and TRBJ1-3; D gene uncertain. This CDR3 region has 13 residues. Trimming shortened V by 6 bases and J by 0 bases, and 9 bases separated the two germline ends. CDR1 is SQVTM, CDR2 ANQGSEA, per germline. The CDR3 sequence is CSVNSVSGNTIYF. CDR3 in DNA: TGCAGCGTCAACAGTGTCTCTGGAAACACCATATATTTT.

This chain links TRBV29-1 with TRBJ1-1, with D perhaps matching TRBD1 (5 bases). The CDR3 length is 13 residues. Germline V CDR1 and CDR2: SQVTM, ANQGSEA. The V end lost 6 bases, the J end lost 1 base, and 12 bases lay between the germline ends. The CDR3 bases are TGCAGCGTCGGTGGAGGGACGAACACTGAAGCTTTCTTT. Residues: CSVGGGTNTEAFF.

The rearrangement joins TRBV6-1 to TRBJ2-5; D remains ambiguous. V lost 0 bases, J lost 8 bases, and 13 bases lay in between. There are 14 residues in the CDR3. Per germline, CDR1 MNHNS and CDR2 SASEGT. CDR3 residues: CASSEALALGTQYF. The CDR3 DNA sequence: TGTGCCAGCAGTGAAGCCTTGGCCTTGGGCACCCAGTACTTC.

This clone was observed a few times. J is TRBJ2-5 and V is TRBV6-5; unclear D gene. The CDR3 is 16 amino acids. Trimming cost V 0 bases and J 2 bases, with 13 bases left between them. The V gene's germline CDR1 is MNHEY and CDR2 SVGAGI. CDR3 in DNA: TGTGCCAGCAGTTACTCAACGGCGGCATCACAAGAGACCCAGTACTTC. This gives the protein CASSYSTAASQETQYF.

The J gene is TRBJ1-1, the V gene TRBV2; possibly TRBD1 for D (5 bases). This CDR3 region has 15 residues. Trimming stripped 11 bases from V and 5 bases from J, with 24 bases between. Germline CDR1 SNHLY, CDR2 FYNNEI. This CDR3 reads CAGGTIAPGGTEAFF. CDR3 DNA sequence: TGTGCCGGCGGCACGATCGCCCCGGGGGGTACTGAAGCTTTCTTT.

The chain carries TRBV7-6 and TRBJ2-5, with 8 bases that match TRBD2. After removal of 7 bases from V and 1 base from J, the junction contained 5 bases not matched to a gene. Germline CDR1 reads SGHVS; CDR2 reads FNYEAQ. This CDR3 is built from 14 residues. CDR3 protein: CASTPGTSQETQYF. The CDR3 region has the DNA TGTGCCAGCACACCAGGGACTAGCCAAGAGACCCAGTACTTC.

The rearrangement uses TRBV19 and TRBJ1-1, with TRBD1 identical over 7 bases. With V trimmed by 6 bases and J by 5 bases, 12 bases remained unmatched. Germline V gene sequence: CDR1 LNHDA, CDR2 SQIVND (reference sequence). The length of the CDR3 is 15 residues. DNA for the CDR3: TGTGCCAGTAGCCCGGACAGGTTGAGAGGGACTGAAGCTTTCTTT. Translation: CASSPDRLRGTEAFF.

In DNA form, the CDR3 reads TGTGCCAGCAGCTTAACTAGGGTTAGCACAGATACGCAGTATTTT. This gives the protein CASSLTRVSTDTQYF. J is TRBJ2-3 and V is TRBV7-9; the D gene is possibly TRBD2 (5 bases). The germline gives CDR1 SEHNR, CDR2 FQNEAQ (reference sequence). Trimming pared 2 bases from V and 0 bases from J, leaving 9 bases between. This CDR3 spans 15 amino acids.

This chain joins TRBV5-4 and TRBJ2-5; 12 bases map to TRBD2. CDR3 size: 16 residues. J gave up 6 bases and V 2 bases, and 8 bases lay outside the gene matches. Germline lookup yields CDR1 SGHNT and CDR2 YYREEE (reference sequence). The chain's CDR3 is CASSFLAGGPGKTQYF. The CDR3 DNA sequence: TGTGCCAGCAGCTTCCTAGCGGGAGGGCCCGGAAAGACCCAGTACTTC.

V usage is TRBV10-3 and J usage is TRBJ2-5, with 8 bases identical to TRBD1. V gave up 4 bases and J gave up 1 base; unmatched junction bases: 14. The germline V gene has CDR1 ENHRY and CDR2 SYGVKD. This CDR3 region has 18 residues. CDR3 sequence (DNA): TGTGCCATCAGTGGGAGTAGGAATCCGGGACAGGCCCAAGAGACCCAGTACTTC. Encoded protein: CAISGSRNPGQAQETQYF.

This chain uses TRBV18 with TRBJ2-1; 8 bases align to TRBD1. V gave up 3 bases and J gave up 1 base; unmatched junction bases: 8. Looked up from germline, CDR1 is KGHSH and CDR2 is LQKENI. The CDR3 contains 17 residues. In DNA, the CDR3 is TGTGCCAGCTCACCCGCCGGGACAGGCTCATCCTACAATGAGCAGTTCTTC. Protein sequence: CASSPAGTGSSYNEQFF. Filled out from reference TRBV18 and TRBJ2-1, the complete variable domain reads NAGVMQNPRHLVRRRGQEARLRCSPMKGHSHVYWYRQLPEEGLKFMVYLQKENIIDESGMPKERFSAEFPKEGPSILRIQQVVRGDSAAYFCASSPAGTGSSYNEQFFGPGTRLTVL.

This clone was seen just once. The rearrangement links TRBV2 to TRBJ1-5, with D maybe TRBD1 (5 bases). There are 14 residues in the CDR3. The germline CDR1 and CDR2 sequences are SNHLY and FYNNEI. Trimming took off 6 bases at V and 3 bases at J, with 12 bases between the two ends. The CDR3 protein is CASRGGAVNQPQHF. CDR3 in DNA: TGTGCCAGCAGGGGTGGGGCGGTCAATCAGCCCCAGCATTTT.

This clone occurred a few times. V and J are TRBV5-4 and TRBJ1-2; weak D call: TRBD1 (5 bases). V was clipped by 0 bases and J by 2 bases, with 5 bases between them. This CDR3 comprises 13 residues. Germline lookup yields CDR1 SGHNT and CDR2 YYREEE (reference sequence). The CDR3 sequence is CASSLDRNYGYTF. For the CDR3, the DNA is TGTGCCAGCAGCTTGGACAGGAACTATGGCTACACCTTC. Full variable domain (remainder filled in from reference TRBV5-4 and TRBJ1-2): ETGVTQSPTHLIKTRGQQVTLRCSSQSGHNTVSWYQQALGQGPQFIFQYYREEENGRGNFPPRFSGLQFPNYSSELNVNALELDDSALYLCASSLDRNYGYTFGSGTRLTVV.

The V gene is TRBV6-1, the J gene TRBJ2-1; 9 positions match TRBD1. After removal of 6 bases from V and 7 bases from J, the junction contained 10 bases not matched to a gene. The CDR3 is 15 residues long. CDR1 MNHNS and CDR2 SASEGT come from the germline V gene. The CDR3 DNA is TGTGCCAGCAGGCCTCCGGACAGGGGTAAGAATGAGCAGTTCTTC. It encodes CASRPPDRGKNEQFF.

J is TRBJ2-7 and V is TRBV11-2, with 10 bases fitting TRBD1. With V trimmed by 4 bases and J by 4 bases, 13 bases remained unmatched. The CDR3 extends over 17 amino acids. The germline CDR1 and CDR2 sequences are SGHAT and FQNNGV. Here the CDR3 reads CASSSLGPGQGVYEQYF. The CDR3 DNA follows: TGTGCCAGCAGCTCCCTAGGGCCTGGACAGGGGGTTTACGAGCAGTACTTC.

V and J are TRBV7-8 and TRBJ2-7; the match to TRBD1 covers 7 bases. The germline V gene encodes CDR1 SGHVS and CDR2 FQNEAQ. The junction had 3 bases not matched to a gene; V was cut back by 5 bases and J by 5 bases. The CDR3 consists of 12 residues. CDR3 bases: TGTGCCAGCAGCATTGACAGGGACGAGCAGTACTTC. Residues: CASSIDRDEQYF.

This chain connects TRBV7-9 to TRBJ1-1, with D possibly being TRBD1 (6 bases). V was shortened by 7 bases and J by 4 bases, with 16 bases between the two germline ends. The CDR3 spans 14 residues. Germline V gene sequence: CDR1 SEHNR, CDR2 FQNEAQ (reference sequence). The CDR3 loop is CASTWLARGTEAFF. The CDR3 DNA is TGTGCCAGCACCTGGTTGGCCAGGGGCACTGAAGCTTTCTTT.

V and J are TRBV6-5 and TRBJ1-4, with no clear D. CDR3 length: 14 residues. CDR1 and CDR2 from the germline V gene are MNHEY and SVGAGI. Deletions cut 7 bases from V and 7 bases from J, with 16 bases between. CDR3 nucleotide sequence: TGTGCCAGCATGGCCGGGTCCCCGGGTGAAAAACTGTTTTTT. Protein product: CASMAGSPGEKLFF.